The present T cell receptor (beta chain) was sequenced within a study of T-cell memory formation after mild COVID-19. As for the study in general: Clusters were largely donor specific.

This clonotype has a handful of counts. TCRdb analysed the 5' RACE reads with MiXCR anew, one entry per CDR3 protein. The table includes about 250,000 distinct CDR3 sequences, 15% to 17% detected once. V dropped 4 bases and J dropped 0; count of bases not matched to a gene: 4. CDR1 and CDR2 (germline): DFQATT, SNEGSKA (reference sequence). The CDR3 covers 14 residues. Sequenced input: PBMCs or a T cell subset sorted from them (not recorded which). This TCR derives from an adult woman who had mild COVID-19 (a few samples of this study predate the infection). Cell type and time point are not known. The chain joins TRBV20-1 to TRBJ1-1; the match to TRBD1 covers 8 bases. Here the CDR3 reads CSATRGLLNTEAFF. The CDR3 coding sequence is TGCAGTGCTACCAGGGGGCTTTTGAACACTGAAGCTTTCTTT.